These 26 T cell receptor beta chains share one sample of origin, sequenced in a study of T cell responses to AZD1222 COVID-19 vaccine. Using immunoSEQ multiplex PCR, the repertoire was profiled, and TCRdb retains in-frame clones only, with some absent. The sample has about 120,000 clones; approximately 92% are singletons. Sequencing used peripheral blood, obtained on day 0 of AZD1222 vaccination. Receptors originate from an adult in good health.

This clone came up a few times. V is TRBV24-1 and J is TRBJ2-1; 7 nucleotides align to TRBD2. The J segment lost 5 bases and the V segment lost 1 base, leaving 10 bases of the junction unmatched. The germline V gene has CDR1 KGHDR and CDR2 SFDVKD. The CDR3 length is 17 residues. The CDR3 spells CATSDFGGGLANNEQFF. Here the CDR3 DNA reads TGTGCCACCAGTGATTTTGGGGGAGGGCTAGCGAACAATGAGCAGTTCTTC.

The chain couples TRBV28 to TRBJ2-3; 7 bases match TRBD2. Unmatched junction bases numbered 7, after V lost 2 bases and J lost 2 bases. CDR3 size: 16 residues. Germline V CDR1 and CDR2: MDHEN, SYDVKM. CDR3 in amino acids: CASSLGGVTHTDTQYF. The DNA for the CDR3 is TGTGCCAGCAGTTTAGGGGGGGTCACACACACAGATACGCAGTATTTT.

The chain recombines TRBV9 with TRBJ1-3; 7 positions agree with TRBD1. The CDR3 sequence is 14 residues long. CDR1 is SGDLS, CDR2 YYNGEE, per germline. The V and J ends lost 3 bases and 7 bases, in that order; junction bases with no gene match: 7. CDR3 protein: CASSGRDSRNTIYF. DNA for the CDR3: TGTGCCAGCAGCGGGCGGGACAGCCGGAACACCATATATTTT.

This clone is a singleton in its sample. The gene calls are TRBV6-5 and TRBJ1-3; TRBD1 aligns across 8 bases. The junction had 9 bases not matched to a gene; V was cut back by 6 bases and J by 8 bases. The CDR3 length is 14 residues. CDR1 is MNHEY and CDR2 is SVGAGI in the germline V gene. CDR3 in amino acids: CASSEQGARDTIYF. DNA for the CDR3: TGTGCCAGCAGCGAGCAGGGGGCCCGGGACACCATATATTTT.

The chain combines TRBV7-9 with TRBJ2-3, with D unresolved. Germline V CDR1 and CDR2: SEHNR, FQNEAQ (reference sequence). The CDR3 runs to 14 residues. V dropped 5 bases and J dropped 4 bases, with 13 bases sitting between them. This CDR3 reads CASSPGPQADTQYF. Written as DNA, the CDR3 is TGTGCCAGCAGCCCCGGCCCGCAGGCAGATACGCAGTATTTT. Full variable domain (rest looked up from reference TRBV7-9 and TRBJ2-3): DTGVSQNPRHKITKRGQNVTFRCDPISEHNRLYWYRQTLGQGPEFLTYFQNEAQLEKSRLLSDRFSAERPKGSFSTLEIQRTEQGDSAMYLCASSPGPQADTQYFGPGTRLTVL.

CDR3 in amino acids: CASSPPQETQYF. The CDR3 DNA sequence: TGTGCCAGCAGCCCGCCACAAGAGACCCAGTACTTC. The V call is TRBV9, the J call TRBJ2-5; D gene unclear. The germline V gene encodes CDR1 SGDLS and CDR2 YYNGEE. V shed 4 bases and J shed 2 bases, with 6 bases lying between them. The CDR3 runs to 12 residues.

This clone was seen a handful of times. The chain links TRBV28 to TRBJ1-6; no definite D call. Germline V gene lookup returns CDR1 MDHEN and CDR2 SYDVKM. There are 14 residues in the CDR3. The germline V and J ends were trimmed by 7 bases and 5 bases, with 12 bases remaining between them. The CDR3 DNA reads TGTGCCAGCACTAGGGCAGGTGATAATTCACCCCTCCACTTT. Residues: CASTRAGDNSPLHF. Together with reference TRBV28 and TRBJ1-6, the CDR3 gives the full variable domain: DVKVTQSSRYLVKRTGEKVFLECVQDMDHENMFWYRQDPGLGLRLIYFSYDVKMKEKGDIPEGYSVSREKKERFSLILESASTNQTSMYLCASTRAGDNSPLHFGNGTRLTVT.

This clone was picked up one time. The J gene is TRBJ2-1, the V gene TRBV2; a weak D match, TRBD2 (6 bases). This CDR3 contains 15 residues. CDR1 is SNHLY, CDR2 FYNNEI, per germline. V lost 4 bases and J lost 2, with 12 bases in between. CDR3 residues: CASSGEGGAYNEQFF. The CDR3 DNA sequence: TGTGCCAGCAGTGGTGAGGGCGGGGCCTACAATGAGCAGTTCTTC. Variable domain in full (rest from reference TRBV2 and TRBJ2-1): EPEVTQTPSHQVTQMGQEVILRCVPISNHLYFYWYRQILGQKVEFLVSFYNNEISEKSEIFDDQFSVERPDGSNFTLKIRSTKLEDSAMYFCASSGEGGAYNEQFFGPGTRLTVL.

This chain links TRBV9 with TRBJ1-2; tentatively, D is TRBD1 (5 bases). Germline loops: CDR1 SGDLS, CDR2 YYNGEE. The CDR3 extends over 14 amino acids. Trimming took 0 bases from V and 5 from J, leaving 11 bases between them. CDR3 sequence reads: CASSVEAGTYGYTF. The CDR3 DNA sequence: TGTGCCAGCAGCGTAGAGGCCGGGACTTATGGCTACACCTTC.

The chain has TRBV5-5 and TRBJ2-7; unclear D gene. The length of the CDR3 is 15 residues. Trimming stripped 0 bases from V and 0 bases from J, with 10 bases between. Germline-derived CDR1 and CDR2 are SGHKS and YYEKEE (reference sequence). The CDR3 DNA sequence: TGTGCCAGCAGCTTGGGGGCAGTCCCCTCCTACGAGCAGTACTTC. This gives the protein CASSLGAVPSYEQYF.

This clone occurred once. The rearrangement uses TRBV24-1 and TRBJ2-1; 9 nucleotides line up with TRBD1. The junction had 4 bases not matched to a gene; V was cut back by 1 base and J by 7 bases. The CDR3 has 15 residues. Per the germline V gene, CDR1 is KGHDR and CDR2 is SFDVKD. The CDR3 DNA follows: TGTGCCACCAGTGATTTCCGGACAGGGGAAAATGAGCAGTTCTTC. Its translation: CATSDFRTGENEQFF.

The rearrangement uses TRBV28 and TRBJ2-1, with 7 bases identical to TRBD2. V dropped 0 bases and J dropped 5; count of bases not matched to a gene: 4. The germline V gene encodes CDR1 MDHEN and CDR2 SYDVKM. The CDR3 extends over 15 amino acids. As DNA, the CDR3 is TGTGCCAGCAGTTTATGGGGGGACTACGACAATGAGCAGTTCTTC. Its translation is CASSLWGDYDNEQFF.

This chain's CDR3 is CSVAQGAYGYTF. Written as DNA, the CDR3 is TGCAGCGTCGCACAGGGGGCTTACGGCTACACCTTC. The V call is TRBV29-1, the J call TRBJ1-2; 9 nucleotides line up with TRBD1. V dropped 6 bases and J dropped 8; count of bases not matched to a gene: 7. The CDR3 length is 12 residues. Germline-derived CDR1 and CDR2 are SQVTM and ANQGSEA.

This chain connects TRBV13 to TRBJ2-7, with D maybe TRBD2 (7 bases). V was pared by 8 bases and J by 0 bases, with 14 bases between. Per germline, CDR1 PRHDT and CDR2 FYEKMQ (reference sequence). The CDR3 loop spans 14 amino acids. The CDR3 spells CASPWGGHSYEQYF. DNA for the CDR3: TGTGCCAGCCCCTGGGGGGGGCACTCCTACGAGCAGTACTTC.

The chain links TRBV5-1 to TRBJ2-1, with D possibly TRBD2 on 5 matching bases. The CDR3 sequence is 15 residues long. CDR1 and CDR2 (germline): SGHRS, YFSETQ. V was clipped by 0 bases and J by 3 bases, with 10 bases between them. The CDR3 DNA is TGCGCCAGCAGCTTGGGACTGGACTTCTACAATGAGCAGTTCTTC. Amino acid sequence: CASSLGLDFYNEQFF.

V gene TRBV6-5 combines with J gene TRBJ1-6; 8 bases fit TRBD1. Germline lookup yields CDR1 MNHEY and CDR2 SVGAGI. J lost 11 bases, V lost 6 bases, and 6 bases had no gene match. This CDR3 has 13 amino acids. CDR3 DNA: TGTGCCAGCAGGAAACAGGGGGAACCACCCCTCCACTTT. This sequence encodes CASRKQGEPPLHF.

This rearrangement joins TRBV4-1 to TRBJ1-2; no clear D gene. The CDR3 is 15 residues long. Trimming removed 4 bases at V and 2 bases at J, with 14 bases between. The germline V gene has CDR1 MGHRA and CDR2 YSYEKL. The CDR3 here is CASSRTTEVNYGYTF. Here the CDR3 DNA reads TGCGCCAGCAGCCGAACGACGGAGGTCAACTATGGCTACACCTTC.

The chain employs TRBV5-4 and TRBJ2-2; 9 nucleotides line up with TRBD1. In germline, CDR1 is SGHNT, CDR2 YYREEE (reference sequence). This CDR3 is built from 16 residues. The ends lost 6 bases at V and 4 bases at J; junction bases unmatched: 10. The CDR3 spells CASTRGQGRTTGELFF. The DNA for the CDR3 is TGTGCCAGCACCCGCGGACAGGGGAGGACCACCGGGGAGCTGTTTTTT.

The chain links TRBV10-1 to TRBJ1-1, with D possibly TRBD1 on 6 matching bases. The CDR3 covers 17 residues. From germline, CDR1 is WNHNN and CDR2 SYGVQD (reference sequence). Trimming took off 2 bases at V and 1 base at J, with 17 bases between the two ends. As DNA, the CDR3 is TGCGCCAGCAGTGAGGTCCGGGGGCAGTCCCCGAACACTGAAGCTTTCTTT. Residues: CASSEVRGQSPNTEAFF.

In this sample, this clone turned up once. The V call is TRBV7-3, the J call TRBJ2-7; TRBD2 matches 10 bases. Trimming removed 5 bases from V and 6 bases from J; junction bases left unmatched: 7. Germline CDR1 SGHTA, CDR2 FQGTGA. This CDR3 is 14 amino acids long. CDR3 DNA sequence: TGTGCCAGCAGCGCCATAGCGGGAGGTGGCGAGCAGTACTTC. Amino acid sequence: CASSAIAGGGEQYF.

The sample holds a few counts of this clone. This chain connects TRBV28 to TRBJ1-5; no reliable D call. The ends were cut back, 10 bases at V and 0 bases at J, with 10 bases in the middle. CDR3 length equals 13 residues. The germline V gene has CDR1 MDHEN and CDR2 SYDVKM. The CDR3 bases are TGTGCCACAAAAGGAGGTAGCAATCAGCCCCAGCATTTT. This codes for CATKGGSNQPQHF.

The rearrangement joins TRBV7-7 to TRBJ2-3, with 9 bases aligning to TRBD1. Germline V gene lookup returns CDR1 SSHAT and CDR2 FNYEAQ (reference sequence). V lost 5 bases, J lost 4 bases, and 4 bases stayed unmatched. The CDR3 has 14 residues. The CDR3: CASSRDRGADTQYF. The CDR3 coding sequence is TGTGCCAGCAGCCGCGACAGGGGGGCAGATACGCAGTATTTT.

In nucleotides, the CDR3 is TGTGCCAGCAAAGCCGCACTACTAAAAGCTTTCTTT. Its translation: CASKAALLKAFF. The chain joins TRBV28 to TRBJ1-1; no clear D. Germline values: CDR1 MDHEN, CDR2 SYDVKM. The CDR3 runs to 12 residues. The V end was cut by 7 bases, the J end by 9 bases, with 15 bases between.

The rearrangement uses TRBV2 and TRBJ1-5; weak D call: TRBD1 (6 bases). CDR3 length: 15 residues. Trimming left V 4 bases short and J 2 bases short, with 12 bases between. The V gene's germline CDR1 is SNHLY and CDR2 FYNNEI. The CDR3 loop reads CASSGQAGGNQPQHF. The CDR3 DNA follows: TGTGCCAGCAGTGGACAGGCGGGGGGCAATCAGCCCCAGCATTTT.

This sequence joins TRBV11-2 and TRBJ1-1; D is undetermined. The CDR3 is 14 residues long. CDR1 is SGHAT, CDR2 FQNNGV, per germline. Deletions cut 0 bases from V and 1 base from J, with 6 bases between. CDR3 sequence reads: CASSLEGQNTEAFF. The CDR3 DNA reads TGTGCCAGCAGCTTAGAAGGCCAGAACACTGAAGCTTTCTTT. Filled out from reference TRBV11-2 and TRBJ1-1, the complete variable domain reads EAGVAQSPRYKIIEKRQSVAFWCNPISGHATLYWYQQILGQGPKLLIQFQNNGVVDDSQLPKDRFSAERLKGVDSTLKIQPAKLEDSAVYLCASSLEGQNTEAFFGQGTRLTVV.

V and J are TRBV6-1 and TRBJ2-1; TRBD2 agrees at 10 bases. In germline, CDR1 is MNHNS, CDR2 SASEGT. With V trimmed by 3 bases and J by 3 bases, 5 bases remained unmatched. The CDR3 length is 16 residues. The CDR3 is CASSDLAGDGYNEQFF. CDR3 nucleotides: TGTGCCAGCAGTGATCTAGCGGGAGACGGCTACAATGAGCAGTTCTTC.